This TCR beta chain comes out of a study of cytomegalovirus exposure and HLA in healthy donors. CDR3 size: 16 residues. Trimming took off 2 bases at V and 3 bases at J, with 13 bases between the two ends. CDR1 is SGHAT, CDR2 FQNNGV, per germline. TCRdb's copy holds only in-frame clones and misses some; the assay was immunoSEQ multiplex PCR. The sample contains 95,000 to 120,000 clones, approximately 86% of which appear only once. The sample consisted of PBMCs. The gene calls are TRBV11-2 and TRBJ2-2; possible D gene TRBD1, 6 bases. The receptor comes from a woman aged 18-30 years in good health and CMV-seronegative. CDR3 sequence: CASSLPRDIDTGELFF. The CDR3 nucleotides read TGTGCCAGCAGCTTACCTAGGGACATAGACACCGGGGAGCTGTTTTTT.